Below, 22 T cell receptor beta chains from the same sample are listed, as sequenced in a study of technical replicates of blood from a handful of donors (dated by TCRdb to the late 2010s). Library creation used the immunoSEQ multiplex PCR assay. TCRdb carries this immuneACCESS record with in-frame sequences only. Its versions omit some clonotypes, under half of them owing to an unresolved V gene in the studies checked, with the rest unexplained. In all, the sample holds about 83,000 clones, and more than 90% of those were seen once. Together, the top ten hold about 0.26% of the sample. Specimen: T cells isolated from PBMCs. These TCRs come from a human donor in good health.

The V and J genes are TRBV4-1 and TRBJ1-5; D not certain. Between the trimmed V and J ends, which lost 2 bases and 2 bases, there was a span of 4 bases. The CDR3 covers 13 residues. Germline V lookup: CDR1 MGHRA, CDR2 YSYEKL. CDR3 in amino acids: CASSQRGNQPQHF. The CDR3 DNA reads as TGCGCCAGCAGCCAACGTGGCAATCAGCCCCAGCATTTT.

The V gene is TRBV4-1, the J gene TRBJ2-7; 11 bases align to TRBD2. Per germline, CDR1 MGHRA and CDR2 YSYEKL. This CDR3 has 16 residues. V lost 1 base, J lost 0 bases, and 2 bases stayed unmatched. The DNA for the CDR3 is TGCGCCAGCAGCCAAGGGGGACTAGCGGACTCCTACGAGCAGTACTTC. Translated, it gives CASSQGGLADSYEQYF.

This chain links TRBV14 with TRBJ2-2, with 7 positions matching TRBD2. CDR1 is SGHDN, CDR2 FVKESK, per germline. This CDR3 spans 17 amino acids. Trimming took 1 base from V and 0 from J; bases not matched to a gene: 5. Here the CDR3 reads CASSQGTLAANTGELFF. DNA for the CDR3: TGTGCCAGCAGCCAAGGGACTCTAGCGGCGAACACCGGGGAGCTGTTTTTT. Supplemented by reference TRBV14 and TRBJ2-2, the full variable domain reads EAGVTQFPSHSVIEKGQTVTLRCDPISGHDNLYWYRRVMGKEIKFLLHFVKESKQDESGMPNNRFLAERTGGTYSTLKVQPAELEDSGVYFCASSQGTLAANTGELFFGEGSRLTVL.

The J gene is TRBJ2-7, the V gene TRBV28; 8 positions agree with TRBD1. V lost 6 bases and J lost 4; bases outside the gene matches: 11. Germline V gene lookup returns CDR1 MDHEN and CDR2 SYDVKM. The CDR3 is 15 residues long. The CDR3 here is CASRDRGQPTYEQYF. CDR3 bases: TGTGCCAGCAGAGACAGGGGACAGCCCACGTACGAGCAGTACTTC.

This CDR3 is CASSWGVGSNEKLFF. In DNA, the CDR3 is TGTGCCAGCAGCTGGGGGGTGGGAAGTAATGAAAAACTGTTTTTT. The gene calls are TRBV7-9 and TRBJ1-4; a weak D match, TRBD1 (5 bases). CDR3 length: 15 residues. Germline values: CDR1 SEHNR, CDR2 FQNEAQ (reference sequence). Trimming pared 4 bases from V and 4 bases from J, leaving 13 bases between.

This clone was detected once. The chain carries TRBV19 and TRBJ2-5; TRBD1 might be the D (6 bases). Germline CDR1 reads LNHDA; CDR2 reads SQIVND (reference sequence). This CDR3 comprises 15 residues. V was cut by 4 bases and J by 1 base, with 13 bases left in between. This chain's CDR3 is CASSTLTGVQETQYF. CDR3 nucleotide sequence: TGTGCCAGTAGTACCCTGACAGGCGTCCAAGAGACCCAGTACTTC. The full variable domain, with the rest looked up from reference TRBV19 and TRBJ2-5, is DGGITQSPKYLFRKEGQNVTLSCEQNLNHDAMYWYRQDPGQGLRLIYYSQIVNDFQKGDIAEGYSVSREKKESFPLTVTSAQKNPTAFYLCASSTLTGVQETQYFGPGTRLLVL.

CDR3 in amino acids: CASSSGQPARNTEAFF. In DNA form, the CDR3 reads TGCGCCAGCAGCTCGGGACAGCCAGCCAGGAACACTGAAGCTTTCTTT. The chain links TRBV5-1 to TRBJ1-1; 7 nucleotides match TRBD1. The CDR3 has 16 amino acids. V shed 3 bases, J shed 1 base, and the junction held 9 bases outside the gene matches. Germline V gene sequence: CDR1 SGHRS, CDR2 YFSETQ.

The rearrangement links TRBV7-2 to TRBJ2-1, with TRBD2 as a possible D gene (7 bases). The CDR3 runs 15 residues. V gave up 6 bases and J gave up 4 bases, with 16 bases separating them. The V gene's germline CDR1 is SGHTA and CDR2 FQGNSA. The CDR3 DNA sequence: TGTGCCAGCAGTCAGGGGAGGGGGGGTTACAATGAGCAGTTCTTC. It is translated as CASSQGRGGYNEQFF.

The chain combines TRBV11-2 with TRBJ2-7, with a possible D match to TRBD2 (5 bases). Germline CDR1 and CDR2: SGHAT and FQNNGV. The CDR3 is 14 amino acids. Deletions cut 3 bases from V and 5 bases from J, with 14 bases between. The DNA for the CDR3 is TGTGCCAGCAGCTTGAACGTGGGAGTCGACGAGCAGTACTTC. This gives the protein CASSLNVGVDEQYF.

This chain joins TRBV7-2 and TRBJ2-5; 8 bases are shared with TRBD1. The CDR3 has 16 amino acids. J gave up 0 bases and V 5 bases, and 8 bases lay outside the gene matches. Germline V gene lookup returns CDR1 SGHTA and CDR2 FQGNSA. CDR3 loop: CASSAYLTGDQETQYF. Here the CDR3 DNA reads TGTGCCAGCAGCGCGTACCTGACAGGGGACCAAGAGACCCAGTACTTC.

The chain uses TRBV15 and TRBJ2-5; weak D call: TRBD2 (6 bases). Germline CDR1 and CDR2: LNHNV and YYDKDF (reference sequence). The germline V and J ends were trimmed by 6 bases and 8 bases, with 19 bases remaining between them. This CDR3 has 14 amino acids. The CDR3 loop reads CATSPQSGQGTQYF. CDR3 DNA: TGTGCCACCAGTCCGCAGAGCGGGCAAGGAACCCAGTACTTC.

The V and J genes are TRBV6-1 and TRBJ1-5, with D possibly TRBD1 on 6 matching bases. Looked up from germline, CDR1 is MNHNS and CDR2 is SASEGT. The CDR3 totals 13 residues. Deletions cut 5 bases from V and 3 bases from J, with 8 bases between. The CDR3 coding sequence is TGTGCCAGCAGTACAGGGAACAATCAGCCCCAGCATTTT. It encodes CASSTGNNQPQHF.

The sample holds one count of this clone. The V call is TRBV19, the J call TRBJ1-5; 11 nucleotides agree with TRBD1. CDR3 length: 17 residues. Per the germline V gene, CDR1 is LNHDA and CDR2 is SQIVND (reference sequence). The junction had 13 bases not matched to a gene; V was cut back by 8 bases and J by 4 bases. The CDR3 sequence is CASLPGQGGETNQPQHF. Here the CDR3 DNA reads TGTGCCAGTCTACCGGGACAGGGGGGAGAGACAAATCAGCCCCAGCATTTT.

J is TRBJ1-5 and V is TRBV7-9; no clear D gene. The CDR3 runs to 16 residues. Germline V lookup: CDR1 SEHNR, CDR2 FQNEAQ (reference sequence). Trimming pared 6 bases from V and 6 bases from J, leaving 21 bases between. The CDR3 here is CASSPTVWNPSQPQHF. In DNA, the CDR3 is TGTGCCAGCAGTCCGACGGTCTGGAATCCTAGTCAGCCCCAGCATTTT. The whole variable domain, filled in from reference TRBV7-9 and TRBJ1-5, reads DTGVSQNPRHKITKRGQNVTFRCDPISEHNRLYWYRQTLGQGPEFLTYFQNEAQLEKSRLLSDRFSAERPKGSFSTLEIQRTEQGDSAMYLCASSPTVWNPSQPQHFGDGTRLSIL.

The chain recombines TRBV10-3 with TRBJ1-1; D remains unclear. Trimming cost V 0 bases and J 7 bases, with 9 bases left between them. Germline-derived CDR1 and CDR2 are ENHRY and SYGVKD. The CDR3 has 13 amino acids. CDR3 residues: CAISESPWHEAFF. CDR3 sequence (DNA): TGTGCCATCAGTGAGTCCCCATGGCATGAAGCTTTCTTT.

The chain combines TRBV30 with TRBJ1-2, with 9 bases matching TRBD1. The CDR3 contains 13 residues. V lost 0 bases and J lost 4; bases outside the gene matches: 0. Germline lookup yields CDR1 GTSNPN and CDR2 SVGIG (reference sequence). CDR3 in amino acids: CAWSVTGGYGYTF. The DNA of the CDR3 is TGTGCCTGGAGTGTGACAGGGGGCTATGGCTACACCTTC.

V usage is TRBV11-2 and J usage is TRBJ2-2, with a possible D match to TRBD1 (6 bases). The germline V gene encodes CDR1 SGHAT and CDR2 FQNNGV. The CDR3 spans 12 residues. Deletions cut 6 bases from V and 9 bases from J, with 11 bases between. CDR3 sequence reads: CASRPGVRELFF. The DNA for the CDR3 is TGTGCCAGCAGACCAGGGGTACGGGAGCTGTTTTTT.

This chain links TRBV27 with TRBJ2-1; D unclear. Trimming took off 2 bases at V and 5 bases at J, with 7 bases between the two ends. Germline V gene data show CDR1 as MNHEY and CDR2 as SMNVEV (reference sequence). This CDR3 spans 13 amino acids. CDR3 in amino acids: CASSLIWHNEQFF. The CDR3 region has the DNA TGTGCCAGCAGTTTAATCTGGCACAATGAGCAGTTCTTC.

The chain links TRBV19 to TRBJ2-7; 7 positions match TRBD1. CDR3 size: 16 residues. The V gene end was trimmed by 4 bases and the J gene end by 1 base; junction bases not matched to a gene: 10. Germline CDR1 LNHDA, CDR2 SQIVND (reference sequence). The CDR3 region is CASSRQNRGISYEQYF. CDR3 nucleotides: TGTGCCAGTAGTAGACAAAACAGGGGCATATCCTACGAGCAGTACTTC.

The CDR3 bases are TGTGCCAGCAGCGACAGGGCGGTGGGGGGCTACACCTTC. It is translated as CASSDRAVGGYTF. The gene calls are TRBV7-2 and TRBJ1-2, with 7 positions matching TRBD1. The CDR3 consists of 13 residues. CDR1 is SGHTA, CDR2 FQGNSA, per germline. The V gene end was trimmed by 5 bases and the J gene end by 8 bases; junction bases not matched to a gene: 8.

This clone was counted once. The chain links TRBV19 to TRBJ1-3; D remains unclear. V dropped 2 bases and J dropped 0 bases, with 11 bases sitting between them. Germline CDR1 is LNHDA and CDR2 is SQIVND (reference sequence). There are 16 residues in the CDR3. The CDR3 DNA follows: TGTGCCAGTAGTATACTCCCCACTCTCTCTGGAAACACCATATATTTT. Translated, it gives CASSILPTLSGNTIYF.

For the CDR3, the DNA is TGTGCCAGCAGCCTTGGTGGCAGGCGCACAGATACGCAGTATTTT. Translation: CASSLGGRRTDTQYF. This chain joins TRBV6-1 and TRBJ2-3; D uncertain. This CDR3 spans 15 amino acids. Germline V CDR1 and CDR2: MNHNS, SASEGT. Between the trimmed V and J ends, which lost 6 bases and 1 base, there was a span of 14 bases.